This T cell receptor beta chain came from a study of OX40 agonist ivuxolimab in advanced cancers. In the study overall: Ivuxolimab, which targeted the costimulatory receptor OX40 (CD134), was an agonistic, fully human IgG2 monoclonal antibody. Prior anti-PD-1, anti-PD-L1 or anti-CTLA-4 therapy was permitted, and checkpoint inhibitors had been received by about 44% of dose-escalation patients. The dose-escalation cohort was around 83% male with a mean age of around 62 years, ranging from roughly 23 to 90. The paper describes the monotherapy dose-escalation part (N ≈ 51 patients) of the phase I trial of ivuxolimab. Partial responses occurred in three dose-escalation patients, of whom one had hepatocellular carcinoma and two had cutaneous melanoma. Intravenous ivuxolimab was administered to patients every 2 weeks at six dose levels: 0.01, 0.1, 0.3, 1.5, 3 and 10 mg/kg. The purpose of peripheral TCRbeta sequencing was to test whether ivuxolimab changed TCR sequence diversity and led to clonal T-cell expansion. Among the roughly 50 dose-escalation patients, about 20 had hepatocellular carcinoma, about 15 melanoma, 9 renal cell carcinoma and 9 head and neck cancer. What the study reported, not specific to this receptor: Antigen specificity was not determined for the clonally expanded peripheral T cells. In partial responders in the 0.1-3.0 mg/kg groups, normalized peripheral clonal expansion was found to be among the lowest, especially among CD8+ T cells. At doses of 0.1 to 3.0 mg/kg, clonal expansion of both CD4+ and CD8+ blood T cells was observed from baseline to week 6. Low levels of normalized T-cell clonal expansion were also shown by some nonresponding patients. After ivuxolimab, CD8+ T cells had more expanded clones than CD4+ T cells on average.

From its cysteine to its phenylalanine, the CDR3 spans 15 amino acids. Here the CDR3 DNA is all that survives: 45 bases in frame from base 1. According to the germline V gene (reference sequence), CDR1 reads MNHEY and CDR2 reads SMNVEV. Trimming accounts for 2 bases at V and 5 bases at J, while the number of junction bases matched to no gene is 5. Of note for this clone: Its antigen remains undetermined. Base quality data are lacking; no much larger clone is found one base away.

To sequence the TCRbeta CDR3 region, genomic DNA was isolated from the sorted cells. The immunoSEQ Assay was used for sequencing of TCRbeta CDR3 regions. TCRdb limited this immuneACCESS table to in-frame rearrangements with V and J called. A share of clones is missing; checked studies link under half to unresolved V genes, and the rest is unexplained. This sample lists under 70,000 clones; 92% were detected once. The ten most abundant clones make up more than 7.5% of the sample. The trial excluded patients who had a history of autoimmune disease or who were on systemic immunosuppression. Peripheral blood for TCR sequencing was drawn from every dose cohort at baseline, at cycle 4 day 1 and at cycle 7 day 1. The samples were taken from a phase I, first-in-human, multicenter, open-label dose-escalation trial of ivuxolimab. Adults with locally advanced or metastatic head and neck squamous cell, hepatocellular, melanoma or renal cell carcinoma were enrolled in the trial. Before TCR sequencing, CD4+ T cells and CD8+ T cells were sorted from peripheral blood as separate populations.

This clonotype was obtained from an adult with an advanced solid tumor such as melanoma, head and neck, liver or kidney cancer. Sequences were derived from CD4+ or CD8+ T cells sorted from blood, sampled in a trial of the OX40 agonist ivuxolimab. This sequence uses TRBV27 and TRBJ1-4; TRBD1 fits 7 bases in the junction. The CDR3 is CASSLQTGLNEKLFF. The DNA is TGTGCCAGCAGTTTACAGACAGGGTTGAATGAAAAACTGTTTTTT.